A few counts support the clone carrying this T cell receptor (beta chain). The data were taken from a study of T cell responses to AZD1222 COVID-19 vaccine. TCRdb's copy holds only in-frame clones and misses some; the assay was immunoSEQ multiplex PCR. The sample has some 130,000 clones, approximately 90% seen once. Per germline, CDR1 SQVTM and CDR2 ANQGSEA. The V end was cut by 4 bases, the J end by 0 bases, with 8 bases between. This CDR3 is 13 amino acids long. Sequenced here: peripheral blood, sampled 28 days after the second AZD1222 dose. The TCR comes from an adult who received the AZD1222 COVID-19 vaccine. V gene TRBV29-1 combines with J gene TRBJ2-3; maybe TRBD2 (5 bases). CDR3 nucleotide sequence: TGCAGCGTTGGAGGGAGAAGCACAGATACGCAGTATTTT. Translation gives CSVGGRSTDTQYF.